This entry lists 22 T cell receptor beta chains sequenced from one sample in a study of blood T cell repertoires in COVID-19. The assay was immunoSEQ multiplex PCR, and TCRdb's table has in-frame clones only and misses some. The table shows 300,000 to 450,000 clones, with 80% to 90% occurring only once. The specimen sequenced was PBMCs or T cells enriched from blood (not recorded which). Receptors were obtained from a man between 25 and 39 years old who had recovered from COVID-19.

The V and J genes are TRBV5-3 and TRBJ1-1; 8 nucleotides align to TRBD1. TRBV5-3 is an ORF for which the function is uncertain. This CDR3 spans 14 amino acids. V gave up 3 bases and J gave up 3 bases; unmatched junction bases: 4. The CDR3 protein is CARSSDRVDTEAFF. Here the CDR3 DNA reads TGTGCCAGAAGCTCGGACAGGGTGGACACTGAAGCTTTCTTT.

This clone was seen a few times. J is TRBJ2-7 and V is TRBV7-6; D gene uncertain. The V and J ends lost 0 bases and 0 bases respectively, with 12 bases between them. The CDR3 covers 16 residues. The germline CDR1 and CDR2 sequences are SGHVS and FNYEAQ. CDR3 amino acids: CASSLANKQLSYEQYF. In DNA form, the CDR3 reads TGTGCCAGCAGCTTAGCGAATAAACAGCTCTCCTACGAGCAGTACTTC.

This clone was found once. The chain combines TRBV7-2 with TRBJ1-1, with D unresolved. There are 13 residues in the CDR3. Germline CDR1 reads SGHTA; CDR2 reads FQGNSA. With 3 bases removed from V and 5 bases from J, the gap between germline ends came to 10 bases. CDR3 nucleotide sequence: TGTGCCAGCAGCTTCTACCTTACGACTGAAGCTTTCTTT. This sequence encodes CASSFYLTTEAFF.

The V and J genes are TRBV11-2 and TRBJ1-1; tentatively, D is TRBD1 (5 bases). The length of the CDR3 is 16 residues. Germline V gives CDR1 SGHAT, CDR2 FQNNGV. V gave up 5 bases and J gave up 3 bases, with 19 bases separating them. CDR3 nucleotide sequence: TGTGCCAGCAGCCCCCCCTGGGGCAGTTGGGACACTGAAGCTTTCTTT. This codes for CASSPPWGSWDTEAFF.

CDR3 sequence reads: CASSEGGTNMNTEAFF. The CDR3 DNA reads TGTGCCAGCAGCGAGGGGGGGACAAATATGAACACTGAAGCTTTCTTT. The chain carries TRBV2 and TRBJ1-1, with a possible D match to TRBD1 (6 bases). Trimming cost V 6 bases and J 0 bases, with 17 bases left between them. CDR1 is SNHLY, CDR2 FYNNEI, per germline. This CDR3 spans 16 amino acids.

The V and J genes are TRBV7-2 and TRBJ1-5; D gene uncertain. This CDR3 is 14 amino acids long. Looked up from germline, CDR1 is SGHTA and CDR2 is FQGNSA. Trimming cost V 6 bases and J 4 bases, with 13 bases left between them. The CDR3 loop is CASSLDSGNQPQHF. In DNA form, the CDR3 reads TGTGCCAGCAGTCTGGACTCGGGTAATCAGCCCCAGCATTTT.

The chain is built from TRBV30 and TRBJ1-1; D gene ambiguous. V shed 4 bases and J shed 1 base, with 7 bases lying between them. Germline lookup yields CDR1 GTSNPN and CDR2 SVGIG (reference sequence). The CDR3 spans 12 residues. The DNA of the CDR3 is TGTGCCTGGACTCCGTCGAACACTGAAGCTTTCTTT. It is translated as CAWTPSNTEAFF. The full variable domain, completed using reference TRBV30 and TRBJ1-1, is SQTIHQWPATLVQPVGSPLSLECTVEGTSNPNLYWYRQAAGRGLQLLFYSVGIGQISSEVPQNLSASRPQDRQFILSSKKLLLSDSGFYLCAWTPSNTEAFFGQGTRLTVV.

In its sample, this clone was seen a few times. This chain uses TRBV5-8 with TRBJ2-1; D may be TRBD2 (6 bases). The germline V and J ends were trimmed by 4 bases and 4 bases, with 18 bases remaining between them. This CDR3 is 16 amino acids long. Germline V gene lookup returns CDR1 SGHTS and CDR2 YDEGEE. CDR3 protein: CASSNRRASIYNEQFF. CDR3 bases: TGTGCCAGCAGCAACCGGAGGGCGAGTATATACAATGAGCAGTTCTTC.

The rearrangement links TRBV7-2 to TRBJ1-4, with D perhaps matching TRBD1 (6 bases). The CDR3 contains 15 residues. Germline V lookup: CDR1 SGHTA, CDR2 FQGNSA. Trimming cost V 4 bases and J 6 bases, with 15 bases left between them. The CDR3 coding sequence is TGTGCCAGCAGCTCGGACGGGACAAAGGATGAAAAACTGTTTTTT. Protein sequence: CASSSDGTKDEKLFF.

There are a few counts of this clone. The chain couples TRBV27 to TRBJ1-2, with D maybe TRBD1 (5 bases). Germline V CDR1 and CDR2: MNHEY, SMNVEV (reference sequence). The V end was cut by 0 bases, the J end by 2 bases, with 16 bases between. The CDR3 consists of 17 residues. CDR3 nucleotide sequence: TGTGCCAGCAGTTTATCGTTGGGAGGGGCCAAAAACTATGGCTACACCTTC. It yields the protein CASSLSLGGAKNYGYTF.

The chain combines TRBV6-5 with TRBJ2-7; D gene ambiguous. Trimming pared 3 bases from V and 3 bases from J, leaving 9 bases between. The germline gives CDR1 MNHEY, CDR2 SVGAGI. CDR3 length: 13 residues. The CDR3 loop reads CASSYDIVYEQYF. The CDR3, as DNA: TGTGCCAGCAGTTATGACATTGTCTACGAGCAGTACTTC.

This chain links TRBV18 with TRBJ2-7; TRBD2 matches at 10 bases. The germline CDR1 and CDR2 sequences are KGHSH and LQKENI. The ends lost 3 bases at V and 6 bases at J; junction bases unmatched: 5. CDR3 size: 14 residues. Written as DNA, the CDR3 is TGTGCCAGCTCACCCCCAGCTAGCGGGGGCGAGCAGTACTTC. This translates into CASSPPASGGEQYF.

J is TRBJ1-5 and V is TRBV10-1, with 9 bases that match TRBD1. This CDR3 comprises 12 residues. Germline CDR1 is WNHNN and CDR2 is SYGVQD (reference sequence). Losses at the gene ends were 11 bases for V and 7 bases for J; bases not matched to a gene: 6. The CDR3 here is CAGQGSDQPQHF. DNA of the CDR3: TGCGCCGGACAGGGGTCTGACCAGCCCCAGCATTTT.

The V and J genes are TRBV13 and TRBJ1-2; D is unclear. CDR1 is PRHDT, CDR2 FYEKMQ, per germline (reference sequence). Trimming removed 9 bases at V and 5 bases at J, with 19 bases between. The CDR3 length is 14 residues. The CDR3, as DNA: TGTGCCAGTAGAAGAGGGCCGGTCGGTTATGGCTACACCTTC. As protein: CASRRGPVGYGYTF.

J is TRBJ1-2 and V is TRBV2, with D perhaps TRBD1 (6 bases). The CDR3 sequence is 14 residues long. Germline CDR1 SNHLY, CDR2 FYNNEI. The ends were cut back, 7 bases at V and 5 bases at J, with 17 bases in the middle. The CDR3 DNA reads TGTGCCAGCACCGTGGGGGGGGCTTGGTATGGCTACACCTTC. It is translated as CASTVGGAWYGYTF.

In its sample, this clone was seen once. The gene calls are TRBV15 and TRBJ2-7, with a possible D match to TRBD1 (6 bases). The V end lost 6 bases, the J end lost 0 bases, and 12 bases lay between the germline ends. Germline CDR1 is LNHNV and CDR2 is YYDKDF (reference sequence). CDR3 size: 14 residues. The CDR3 DNA sequence: TGTGCCACCAGAGGTCAGGGGACCTCCTACGAGCAGTACTTC. This codes for CATRGQGTSYEQYF.

The chain carries TRBV11-2 and TRBJ2-1; the match to TRBD2 covers 7 bases. J was trimmed by 5 bases and V by 9 bases; bases with no gene match: 10. Germline loops: CDR1 SGHAT, CDR2 FQNNGV. The CDR3 sequence is 14 residues long. The CDR3, as DNA: TGTGCCAGTTGGGAGGGGACTCTAGACAATGAGCAGTTCTTC. As protein: CASWEGTLDNEQFF.

The V gene is TRBV6-2 or TRBV6-3, the J gene TRBJ2-5, with D unclear. The ends were cut back, 6 bases at V and 7 bases at J, with 18 bases in the middle. CDR3 length: 14 amino acids. Germline V gene lookup returns CDR1 MNHEY and CDR2 SVGEGT. The CDR3 loop is CASSLHSLERTQYF. The CDR3 DNA reads TGTGCCAGCAGCCTCCACTCCCTCGAAAGGACCCAGTACTTC.

The chain has TRBV6-6 and TRBJ2-7; 9 bases agree with TRBD1. V trimming: 6 bases; J trimming: 3 bases; junction bases outside the gene matches: 9. The CDR3 consists of 15 residues. Germline-derived CDR1 and CDR2 are MNHNY and SVGAGI (reference sequence). For the CDR3, the DNA is TGTGCCAGCAGATCCGGGACAGGGAGTATCTACGAGCAGTACTTC. Translation: CASRSGTGSIYEQYF.

The rearrangement joins TRBV30 to TRBJ1-5; 7 positions agree with TRBD1. From germline, CDR1 is GTSNPN and CDR2 SVGIG (reference sequence). The V segment lost 3 bases and the J segment 11 bases; nucleotides outside the gene matches: 16. This CDR3 comprises 15 residues. CDR3 nucleotides: TGTGCCTGGAGATTGACAGGGTCGGTAATAGGGGCCCAGCATTTT. It is translated as CAWRLTGSVIGAQHF.

The chain uses TRBV4-1 and TRBJ1-1; D might be TRBD1 (5 bases). The V end was cut by 1 base, the J end by 2 bases, with 14 bases between. The CDR3 contains 16 residues. From germline, CDR1 is MGHRA and CDR2 YSYEKL. DNA for the CDR3: TGCGCCAGCAGCCAAGGCCGGGCCAGGACAAACACTGAAGCTTTCTTT. Its protein is CASSQGRARTNTEAFF.

The CDR3: CASSPIGVIGGELFF. DNA of the CDR3: TGTGCCAGCTCACCAATCGGGGTAATCGGCGGGGAGCTGTTTTTT. The chain joins TRBV18 to TRBJ2-2; tentative D call: TRBD2 (5 bases). Looked up from germline, CDR1 is KGHSH and CDR2 is LQKENI. The CDR3 is made up of 15 amino acids. Trimming took off 2 bases at V and 7 bases at J, with 14 bases between the two ends.